The entry below describes one T cell receptor beta chain. Its cognate antigen has yet to be identified. No much larger clone is present one base from it, and per-base qualities are unavailable. The cysteine opens and the phenylalanine closes a CDR3 of 16 amino acids. The entry retains the CDR3 DNA only, 48 bases that are in frame from base 1. According to the germline V gene, CDR1 reads KGHDR and CDR2 reads SFDVKD. Ends trimmed: V by 4 bases, J by 3 bases; bases unmatched to a gene: 9. The entry originates in a study of CD8+CD57+ T cells in acquired aplastic anemia (dated by TCRdb to 2016 to 2019). About the full investigation: Extracted DNA from sorted CD4+ and CD8+ cells averaged approximately 3 ug, ranging from roughly 0.17 to 30 ug. CD8+CD57+ expansion was defined as frequency above the mean frequency observed in healthy subjects. General study outcomes and caveats: About 30 CD8+ CDR3 sequences were found to be shared between patients and controls, but these sequences appeared to be highly expressed in patients and within the immunodominant clones of the patients. Between patients and healthy controls, no significant difference in CD8+ Simpson's diversity was found (P=0.060).

The patients picked for sequencing were ones in whom flow cytometry had shown an expansion of CD8+CD57+ cells. Every patient had a diagnosis of severe acquired aplastic anemia based on International Study of Aplastic Anemia and Agranulocytosis and Camitta criteria. At the time blood was sampled, none of the patients had received any therapy. TCR repertoires of sorted CD4+ and CD8+ blood T cells from severe aplastic anemia patients and healthy subjects were deep-sequenced in the study. Patients were enrolled under clinicaltrials.gov protocols 00001620, 01623167, 00001397, 00071045, 00081523 and 00961064 in the USA. Ficoll-Paque density gradient centrifugation was used to isolate peripheral blood mononuclear cells. CD4+ and CD8+ T cells were sorted by FACS or magnetic beads before DNA extraction. TCR beta VDJ combination and CDR3 sequence profiling used genomic DNA as the template. TCR repertoire sequencing was run on an Illumina HiSeq 2000. As for the authors' bioinformatics: TRBV/TRBJ rearrangement plots, CDR3 size and DJ length profiles, and Simpson's diversity index were used to assess repertoires. The immunodominant clone was defined as the most abundant DNA sequence in deep sequencing data. CDR3 amino acid sequences were screened for sharing across subjects and compared with published repertoires and the VDJdb database. The public reads were reprocessed in TCRdb via fastp at Q25 and MiXCR, keeping in-frame beta chains. Each CDR3 protein appears once, grouped with its most common genes and DNA. These V and J calls originate from TCRdb's pipeline instead of the authors' own analysis. The sample table shows around 150,000 distinct CDR3 sequences, and 71% are seen once. The ten most abundant clones make up approximately 42% of the sample.

The receptor was isolated from a human donor with aplastic anemia. The rearrangement joined TRBV24-1 to TRBJ2-3, with 7 bases in between that match TRBD1. Source material: sorted CD4+, CD8+, or CD8+CD57+ T cells (not recorded which) from PBMCs. The CDR3 reads CATSDSDRAGTDTQYF. The base sequence is TGTGCCACCAGTGACTCCGACAGGGCCGGAACAGATACGCAGTATTTT.